This TCR beta chain was recovered during a study of blood T cell repertoires in COVID-19. Measured with immunoSEQ multiplex PCR; TCRdb has only the in-frame clones, and not every one. The sample lists approximately 270,000 clones, around 93% occurring once. Participant-given clinical history determined each cohort assignment. V was cut by 0 bases and J by 2 bases, with 15 bases left in between. Per the germline V gene, CDR1 is MNHEY and CDR2 is SVGEGT. This CDR3 region has 17 residues. The sequence was obtained from a middle-aged man who had been exposed to COVID-19. Source material: PBMCs or T cells enriched from blood (not recorded which). The V and J genes are TRBV6-2 or TRBV6-3 and TRBJ2-3; maybe TRBD2 (5 bases). The CDR3 sequence is CASSYSTSRVFTDTQYF. The CDR3 bases are TGTGCCAGCAGTTACTCCACTAGTAGGGTCTTCACAGATACGCAGTATTTT.